This T cell receptor beta chain comes out of a study of CD8 T cells in ankylosing spondylitis. This clonotype was observed at least ten times. V lost 5 bases and J 0 bases, leaving 17 bases between the germline ends. CDR1 DFQATT and CDR2 SNEGSKA come from the germline V gene (reference sequence). This CDR3 contains 16 residues. Using its own MiXCR run on the 5' RACE reads, TCRdb lists one record per CDR3 protein. The data contain hundreds of thousands of distinct CDR3 sequences, around a quarter of them singletons. The clonotype comes from a male donor with ankylosing spondylitis or in good health (not recorded which). The chain is built from TRBV20-1 and TRBJ1-3, with D hard to call. Sequenced material: blood, either unsorted or a sorted T cell fraction (not recorded which). The CDR3 reads CSAPVGPLNSGNTIYF. In DNA form, the CDR3 reads TGCAGTGCTCCTGTCGGGCCGTTGAACTCTGGAAACACCATATATTTT.